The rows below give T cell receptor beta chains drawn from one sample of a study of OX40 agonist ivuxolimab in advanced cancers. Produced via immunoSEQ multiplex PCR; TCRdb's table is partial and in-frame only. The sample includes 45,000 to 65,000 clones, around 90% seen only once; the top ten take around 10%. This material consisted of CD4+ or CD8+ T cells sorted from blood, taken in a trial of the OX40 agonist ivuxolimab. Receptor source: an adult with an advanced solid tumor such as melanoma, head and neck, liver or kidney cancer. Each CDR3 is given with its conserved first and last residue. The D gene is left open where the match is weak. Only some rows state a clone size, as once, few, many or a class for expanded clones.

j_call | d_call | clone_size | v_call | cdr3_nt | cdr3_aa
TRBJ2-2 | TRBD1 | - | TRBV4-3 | TGCGCCAGCAGCCAAGTACAGGGGGTTACCGGGGAGCTGTTTTTT | CASSQVQGVTGELFF
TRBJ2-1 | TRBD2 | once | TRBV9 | TGTGCCAGCAGCCCTCGGACTAGCGGGGGGACCAATGAGCAGTTCTTC | CASSPRTSGGTNEQFF
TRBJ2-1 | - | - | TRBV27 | TGTGCCAGCAGTCCCGCTGCCCTCCATGAGCAGTTCTTC | CASSPAALHEQFF
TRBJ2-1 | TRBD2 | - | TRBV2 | TGTGCCAGCAGTGAAGTGGGACTAGCGGGTAACTCCTACAATGAGCAGTTCTTC | CASSEVGLAGNSYNEQFF
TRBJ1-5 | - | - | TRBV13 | TGTGCCAGCAGCTCGAAAAATCAGCCCCAGCATTTT | CASSSKNQPQHF
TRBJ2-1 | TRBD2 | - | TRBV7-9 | TGTGCCAGCAGCCACTGGCGGGAGCGGGTTGAGCAGTTCTTC | CASSHWRERVEQFF
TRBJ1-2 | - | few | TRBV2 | TGTGCCAGCAGCGAGTATGGCTACACCTTC | CASSEYGYTF
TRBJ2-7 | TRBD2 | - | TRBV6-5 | TGTGCCAGCAGTTACTCCGCTAGCGGCTCCTACGAGCAGTACTTC | CASSYSASGSYEQYF
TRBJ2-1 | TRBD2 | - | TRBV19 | TGTGCCAGCACTAGACTAGCGGGAGTTGGGGATGAGCAGTTCTTC | CASTRLAGVGDEQFF
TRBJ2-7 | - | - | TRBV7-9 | TGTGCCAGCAGCTTAGCACAGGGTTTAATCTACGAGCAGTACTTC | CASSLAQGLIYEQYF
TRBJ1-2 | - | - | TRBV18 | TGTGCCAGCTCACTTTCCTTAGATCGAGCCTATGGCTACACCTTC | CASSLSLDRAYGYTF
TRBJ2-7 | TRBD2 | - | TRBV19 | TGTGCCAGTAGTATGAGTAGCGGGGTGGGCTACGAGCAGTACTTC | CASSMSSGVGYEQYF
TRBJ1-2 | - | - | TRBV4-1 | TGCGCCAGCAGCCCGACCACTCAGGGACACGGCTACACCTTC | CASSPTTQGHGYTF
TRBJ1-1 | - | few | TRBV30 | TGTGCCTGGAGTTATATGATGCCTGAAGCTTTCTTT | CAWSYMMPEAFF
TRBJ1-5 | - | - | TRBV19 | TGTGCCTCTAATGGTGGGGGCTCTGGTCAGCCCCAGCATTTT | CASNGGGSGQPQHF
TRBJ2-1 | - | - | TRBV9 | TGTGCCAGCAGCGCGGACAGGGGTCTAGCGGGGGCCCTCGCCAATGAGCAGTTCTTC | CASSADRGLAGALANEQFF
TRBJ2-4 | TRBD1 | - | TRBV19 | TGTGCCAGTAGTATAGAATGGACAGGGGAGAGATCAGCCAAAAACATTCAGTACTTC | CASSIEWTGERSAKNIQYF
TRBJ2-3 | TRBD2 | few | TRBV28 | TGTGCCAGCAGTTTGACTAGCGGGAGGGCCTCTGATACGCAGTATTTT | CASSLTSGRASDTQYF
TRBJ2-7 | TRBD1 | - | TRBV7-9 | TGTGCCAGCAGCTTTGTGACAGGGCTCTCCTACGAGCAGTACTTC | CASSFVTGLSYEQYF
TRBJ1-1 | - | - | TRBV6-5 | TGTGCCAGCAGTTACTCGCCAGGAATATTGAACACTGAAGCTTTCTTT | CASSYSPGILNTEAFF
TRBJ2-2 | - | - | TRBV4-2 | TGTGCCAGCAGCCAAGGCCCTTTAGCGAACACCGGGGAGCTGTTTTTT | CASSQGPLANTGELFF
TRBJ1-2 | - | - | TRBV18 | TGTGCCAGCTCGGCCGATCCCACGCATCCAAACTATGGCTACACCTTC | CASSADPTHPNYGYTF
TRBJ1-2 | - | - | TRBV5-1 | TGCGCCAGCAGCTTGCCGGATGACAATTATGGCTACACCTTC | CASSLPDDNYGYTF
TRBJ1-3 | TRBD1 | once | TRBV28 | TGTGCCAGCAGTTTGACAGGGGCCGCCTCTGGAAACACCATATATTTT | CASSLTGAASGNTIYF
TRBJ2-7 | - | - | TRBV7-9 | TGTGCCAGCAGCTTAGCTGGGGGAATCAACGAGCAGTACTTC | CASSLAGGINEQYF
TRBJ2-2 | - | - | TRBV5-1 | TGCGCCAGCAGCCCGGACTCCGGGGAGCTGTTTTTT | CASSPDSGELFF
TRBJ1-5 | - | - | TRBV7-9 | TGTGCCAGCAGCCCCGGTAGCCTGCAAAATCAGCCCCAGCATTTT | CASSPGSLQNQPQHF
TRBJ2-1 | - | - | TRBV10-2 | TGCGCCAGCAGTGAATACAACCACAATGAGCAGTTCTTC | CASSEYNHNEQFF
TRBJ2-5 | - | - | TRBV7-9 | TGTGCCAGCAGCTTTGACTCACCGCCAGAGACCCAGTACTTC | CASSFDSPPETQYF
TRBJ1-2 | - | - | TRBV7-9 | TGTGCCAGCAGCCAAGTAGGAGGAGGAGAATATGGCTACACCTTC | CASSQVGGGEYGYTF
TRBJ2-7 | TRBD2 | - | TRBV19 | TGTGCCAGTAGCCCGGGACTAGCGGGATACGAGCAGTACTTC | CASSPGLAGYEQYF
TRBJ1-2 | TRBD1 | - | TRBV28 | TGTGCCAGCAGGGGGTCCCGGGACAGGTTACATGGCTACACCTTC | CASRGSRDRLHGYTF
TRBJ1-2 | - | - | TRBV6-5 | TGTGCCAGCACCAACGGGGTTGAGGGCTACACCTTC | CASTNGVEGYTF
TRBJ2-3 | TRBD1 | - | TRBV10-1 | TGCGCCAGCAGTAATCCCGGGACAGGGATGACAGATACGCAGTATTTT | CASSNPGTGMTDTQYF
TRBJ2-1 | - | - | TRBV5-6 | TGTGCCAGCAGCTTGCGTCCGTACCTAGAGCAGTTCTTC | CASSLRPYLEQFF
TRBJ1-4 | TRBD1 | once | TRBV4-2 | TGTGCCAGCAGCGCATCCACCCAGGGGGCGAAATATGAAAAACTGTTTTTT | CASSASTQGAKYEKLFF
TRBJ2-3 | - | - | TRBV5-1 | TGCGCCAGCAGCTTGGCCATGGCAGACACAGATACGCAGTATTTT | CASSLAMADTDTQYF
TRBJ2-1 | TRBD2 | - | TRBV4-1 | TGCGCCAGCAGCACAAATGGGGCTAGCGGGAGTTCCTACAATGAGCAGTTCTTC | CASSTNGASGSSYNEQFF
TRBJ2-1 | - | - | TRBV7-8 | TGTGCCAGCAGCAACCTAGGGGTAACCTACAATGAGCAGTTCTTC | CASSNLGVTYNEQFF
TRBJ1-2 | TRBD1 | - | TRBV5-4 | TGTGCCAGCAGCTTGGCCTTAGACAGGGGAGTCGATGGCTACACCTTC | CASSLALDRGVDGYTF
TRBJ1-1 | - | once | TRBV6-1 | TGTGCCAGCAGTGACGATAGGTTTTTTCCAGAAGCTTTCTTT | CASSDDRFFPEAFF
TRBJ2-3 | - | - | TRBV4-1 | TGCGCCAGCAGCCAAGTGCCCGGACAGAGCACAGATACGCAGTATTTT | CASSQVPGQSTDTQYF
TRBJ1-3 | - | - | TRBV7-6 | TGTGCCAGCAGCCCTGGACCGGGATACTCTGGAAACACCATATATTTT | CASSPGPGYSGNTIYF
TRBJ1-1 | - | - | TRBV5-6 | TGTGCCAGCAGCTTACCAGGGGACACTGAAGCTTTCTTT | CASSLPGDTEAFF
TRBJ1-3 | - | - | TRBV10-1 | TGCGCCAGCAGTGGTGGGAACACCATATATTTT | CASSGGNTIYF
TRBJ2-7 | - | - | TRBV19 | TGTGCCAGTAGTAACACCGGGCTTGCCGAGCAGTACTTC | CASSNTGLAEQYF
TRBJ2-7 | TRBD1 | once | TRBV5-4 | TGTGCCAGCAGCAGCCCCGGGACAGGGTACGAGCAGTACTTC | CASSSPGTGYEQYF
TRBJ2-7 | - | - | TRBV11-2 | TGTGCCAGCAGCCCCCACGGGAGTCTCCGATACGAGCAGTACTTC | CASSPHGSLRYEQYF
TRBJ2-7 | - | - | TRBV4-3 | TGCGCCAGCAGCCAAGATCGCGCTAGCGTCGCCTACGAGCAGTACTTC | CASSQDRASVAYEQYF
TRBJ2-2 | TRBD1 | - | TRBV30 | TGTGCCTGGAGCGGGACAGCCCCGACCGGGGAGCTGTTTTTT | CAWSGTAPTGELFF
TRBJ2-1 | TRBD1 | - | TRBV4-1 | TGCGCCAGCAGCCATCAGGGGGATGAGCAGTTCTTC | CASSHQGDEQFF
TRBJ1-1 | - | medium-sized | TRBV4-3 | TGCGCCAGCAGCCAAGGTGAGAACACTGAAGCTTTCTTT | CASSQGENTEAFF
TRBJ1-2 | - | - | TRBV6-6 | TGTGCCAGCAGTTATTCCGTAAGGAACGCCCCGGGCTACACCTTC | CASSYSVRNAPGYTF
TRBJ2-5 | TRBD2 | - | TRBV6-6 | TGTGCCAGCAGTTACCTGGGACTAGCGGGACAAGAGACCCAGTACTTC | CASSYLGLAGQETQYF
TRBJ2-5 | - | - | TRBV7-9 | TGTGCCAGCAGCTTAACCGAACAAGAGACCCAGTACTTC | CASSLTEQETQYF
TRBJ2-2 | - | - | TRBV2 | TGTGCCAGCAGTGAGGGGGTTACCGGGGAGCTGTTTTTT | CASSEGVTGELFF
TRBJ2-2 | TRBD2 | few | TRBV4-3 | TGCGCCAGCAGCCAAGAAGGCGGGGGTTACGGGGAGCTGTTTTTT | CASSQEGGGYGELFF
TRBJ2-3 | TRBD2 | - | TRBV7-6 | TGTGCCAGCAGCTCCCCTAGCGGGGGCACAGATACGCAGTATTTT | CASSSPSGGTDTQYF
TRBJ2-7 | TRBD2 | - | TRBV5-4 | TGTGCCAGCAGCGGTCTCGCGGGAGGAATCTCCTACGAGCAGTACTTC | CASSGLAGGISYEQYF
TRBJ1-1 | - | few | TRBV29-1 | TGCAGCGTTGACCTCGAGGGGGGGCTCACTGAAGCTTTCTTT | CSVDLEGGLTEAFF